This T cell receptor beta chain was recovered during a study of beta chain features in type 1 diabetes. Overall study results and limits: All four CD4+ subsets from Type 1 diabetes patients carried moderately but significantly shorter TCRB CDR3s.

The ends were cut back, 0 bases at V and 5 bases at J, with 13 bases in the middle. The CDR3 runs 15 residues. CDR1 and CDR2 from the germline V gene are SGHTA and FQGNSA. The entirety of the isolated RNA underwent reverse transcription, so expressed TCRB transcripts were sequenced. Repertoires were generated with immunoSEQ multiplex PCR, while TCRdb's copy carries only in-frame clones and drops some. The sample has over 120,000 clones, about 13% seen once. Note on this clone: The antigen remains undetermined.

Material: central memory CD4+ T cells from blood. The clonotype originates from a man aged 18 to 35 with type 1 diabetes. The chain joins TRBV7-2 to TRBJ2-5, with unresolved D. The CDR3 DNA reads TGTGCCAGCAGCTTAGCGGGGATAGTTGAGGAGACCCAGTACTTC. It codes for CASSLAGIVEETQYF.